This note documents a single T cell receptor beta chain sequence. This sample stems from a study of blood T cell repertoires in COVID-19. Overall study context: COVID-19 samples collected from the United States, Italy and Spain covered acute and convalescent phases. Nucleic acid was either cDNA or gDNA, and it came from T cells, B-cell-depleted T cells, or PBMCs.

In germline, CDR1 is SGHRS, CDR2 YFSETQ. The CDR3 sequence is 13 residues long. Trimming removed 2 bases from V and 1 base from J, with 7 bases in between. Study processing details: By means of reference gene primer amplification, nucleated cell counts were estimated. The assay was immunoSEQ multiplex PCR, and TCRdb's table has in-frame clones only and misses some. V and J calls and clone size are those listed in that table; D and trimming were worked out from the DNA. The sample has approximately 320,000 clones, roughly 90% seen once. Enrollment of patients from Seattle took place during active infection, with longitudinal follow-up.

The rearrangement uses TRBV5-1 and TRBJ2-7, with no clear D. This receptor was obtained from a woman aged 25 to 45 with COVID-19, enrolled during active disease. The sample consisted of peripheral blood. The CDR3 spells CASSFTVSYEQYF. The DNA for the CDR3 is TGCGCCAGCAGCTTCACGGTTTCCTACGAGCAGTACTTC.